This TCR beta chain is from a study of T cell responses to AZD1222 COVID-19 vaccine. For the study at large: Combined were second doses at about 4 or about 12 weeks.

Findings of the study overall: The span of vaccine-associated CD4 TCRs extended across spike, with dominance at 160-218 and 743-854. The study sampled repertoires only after the peak T cell response.

This CDR3 has 14 residues. V was pared by 2 bases and J by 0 bases, with 8 bases between. The germline V gene has CDR1 ENHRY and CDR2 SYGVKD. Method: immunoSEQ multiplex PCR; TCRdb's copy keeps in-frame clones and lacks some. The table lists roughly 190,000 clones, around 90% of them singletons, with roughly 0.99% in the top ten. Comments on this clone: Its specificity is not known.

The TCR originated in an adult in good health. This chain links TRBV10-3 with TRBJ2-7; D ambiguous. Source: peripheral blood, taken on day 0 of AZD1222 vaccination. CDR3: CAISEVKYSYEQYF. The CDR3 bases are TGTGCCATCAGTGAGGTGAAGTACTCCTACGAGCAGTACTTC.